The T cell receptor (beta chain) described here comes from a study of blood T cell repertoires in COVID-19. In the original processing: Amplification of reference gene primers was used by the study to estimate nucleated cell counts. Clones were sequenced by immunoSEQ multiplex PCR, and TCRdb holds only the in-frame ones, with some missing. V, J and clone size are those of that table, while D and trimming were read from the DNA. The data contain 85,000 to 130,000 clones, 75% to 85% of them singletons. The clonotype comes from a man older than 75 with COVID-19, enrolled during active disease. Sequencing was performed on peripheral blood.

For the CDR3, the DNA is TGTGCCAGCAGTGGACCAGGTGGGGCTGGCTACACCTTC. As protein: CASSGPGGAGYTF. The J gene is TRBJ1-2, the V gene TRBV2; the D gene is possibly TRBD1 (5 bases). Looked up from germline, CDR1 is SNHLY and CDR2 is FYNNEI. CDR3 length: 13 amino acids. Trimming left V 4 bases short and J 7 bases short, with 13 bases between.